The source of this T cell receptor (beta chain) is a study of human T cells and chemical hapten exposure. About the study: Small differences in pooled library volume mainly drove the variation in TCR yields per sample.

Notes on the study in general: DPC sensitization produced no change in TCRs with frequency above 1 in 1000.

Indicated time point: healthy volunteer bleed at 6 weeks. Unfractionated whole blood yielded the extracted total RNA. The germline V and J ends were trimmed by 7 bases and 6 bases, with 10 bases remaining between them. Germline CDR1 and CDR2: MNHEY and SVGAGI. There are 11 residues in the CDR3. Library preparation tagged each individual cDNA molecule with a unique molecular identifier. Source study methods: A per-sample median of roughly 96,000 TCRs was observed, with counts ranging from about 23,224 to 700,000. Using its own MiXCR run on the RACE reads, TCRdb lists one record per CDR3 protein. The V and J calls were not made by the authors but by TCRdb's processing. The table shows some 65,000 distinct CDR3 sequences, with 6% to 7% occurring only once. Points on this clonotype: Its target is unknown.

Specimen: whole blood. The receptor was isolated from a female donor in good health. Some clones in this sample may be carry-over from other donors' samples. The rearrangement joins TRBV6-5 to TRBJ2-7, with D unresolved. CDR3 in amino acids: CASNTPGEQYF. DNA of the CDR3: TGTGCCAGCAATACCCCAGGCGAGCAGTACTTC.